Sequencing of this T cell receptor (beta chain) was carried out in a study of cytomegalovirus exposure and HLA in healthy donors. The germline gives CDR1 SGHRS, CDR2 YFSETQ. The CDR3 spans 17 residues. V was clipped by 0 bases and J by 6 bases, with 20 bases between them. TCRdb keeps only in-frame clones here, not all; method: immunoSEQ multiplex PCR. Of some 40,000 clones in the sample, roughly 91% were seen once. The source material was PBMCs. The sequence was collected from a man aged 18 to 29 in good health and CMV-seronegative. The chain uses TRBV5-1 and TRBJ2-3; possibly TRBD2 for D (6 bases). Written as DNA, the CDR3 is TGCGCCAGCAGCTTGGCGCGGGGCGGCGGGGCTAGGGATACGCAGTATTTT. This translates into CASSLARGGGARDTQYF. The entire variable domain, with the rest obtained from reference TRBV5-1 and TRBJ2-3, is as follows: KAGVTQTPRYLIKTRGQQVTLSCSPISGHRSVSWYQQTPGQGLQFLFEYFSETQRNKGNFPGRFSGRQFSNSRSEMNVSTLELGDSALYLCASSLARGGGARDTQYFGPGTRLTVL.